Listed below are T cell receptor beta chains from one sample, sequenced in a study of cytotoxic CD8 clonotypes in ibrutinib-treated CLL. The data were produced by immunoSEQ multiplex PCR, yet TCRdb's version contains in-frame clones alone and is incomplete. The table records over 100,000 clones, 55% to 75% of them present only once. Sample: PBMCs, taken after 24 months of ibrutinib treatment. Source of these receptors: a human donor with chronic lymphocytic leukemia. Both conserved end residues are part of each CDR3. D genes are given only for firm matches. Clone size is given for some rows only: seen once, a few or many times, or a class if the clone is expanded.

clone_size: NA; j_call: TRBJ1-1; d_call: NA; v_call: TRBV7-2; cdr3_nt: TGTGCCAGCAGCTCCACGTTCGCTACTGAAGCTTTCTTT; cdr3_aa: CASSSTFATEAFF
clone_size: NA; j_call: TRBJ2-2; d_call: NA; v_call: TRBV27; cdr3_nt: TGTGCCAGCAGTCGGGTCTCGGGGCTTTTCACCGGGGAGCTGTTTTTT; cdr3_aa: CASSRVSGLFTGELFF
clone_size: NA; j_call: TRBJ1-1; d_call: TRBD1; v_call: TRBV4-1; cdr3_nt: TGCGCCAGCAGCCAAGCCTTGACAGGGAGGAACACTGAAGCTTTCTTT; cdr3_aa: CASSQALTGRNTEAFF
clone_size: NA; j_call: TRBJ2-7; d_call: TRBD2; v_call: TRBV11-3; cdr3_nt: TGTGCCAGCAGCCCCGGGAGGACCGGGAACGAGCAGTACTTC; cdr3_aa: CASSPGRTGNEQYF
clone_size: few; j_call: TRBJ2-7; d_call: NA; v_call: TRBV5-1; cdr3_nt: TGCGCCAGCAGCTTGGGACGGGCCTACGAGCAGTACTTC; cdr3_aa: CASSLGRAYEQYF
clone_size: NA; j_call: TRBJ1-5; d_call: TRBD1; v_call: TRBV25-1; cdr3_nt: TGTGCCAGCAGTGGACAGGGTGGGGGGATGAGCAATCAGCCCCAGCATTTT; cdr3_aa: CASSGQGGGMSNQPQHF
clone_size: few; j_call: TRBJ1-4; d_call: NA; v_call: TRBV2; cdr3_nt: TGTGCCAGCAACAGGGTTCTGGCTAATGAAAAACTGTTTTTT; cdr3_aa: CASNRVLANEKLFF
clone_size: NA; j_call: TRBJ2-7; d_call: TRBD2; v_call: TRBV29-1; cdr3_nt: TGCAGCGCCAGGACTAGCGGGGCGTACGAGCAGTACTTC; cdr3_aa: CSARTSGAYEQYF
clone_size: NA; j_call: TRBJ1-3; d_call: NA; v_call: TRBV6-6; cdr3_nt: TGTGCCAGCAGACCCGGGGGAAACTCTGGAAACACCATATATTTT; cdr3_aa: CASRPGGNSGNTIYF
clone_size: few; j_call: TRBJ1-1; d_call: NA; v_call: TRBV25-1; cdr3_nt: TGTGCCAGCAAAGCACAGGGAAACACTGAAGCTTTCTTT; cdr3_aa: CASKAQGNTEAFF
clone_size: NA; j_call: TRBJ1-1; d_call: NA; v_call: TRBV6-4; cdr3_nt: TGTGCCAGCAGTGCAGGTGGGGGACGGACTGAAGCTTTCTTT; cdr3_aa: CASSAGGGRTEAFF
clone_size: NA; j_call: TRBJ2-2; d_call: TRBD1; v_call: TRBV19; cdr3_nt: TGTGCCAGTATCAGGCAGGGGGCCGCCCCCGGGGAGCTGTTTTTT; cdr3_aa: CASIRQGAAPGELFF
clone_size: few; j_call: TRBJ1-5; d_call: NA; v_call: TRBV6-6; cdr3_nt: TGTGCCAGCAGTTACTCCGAGGTGAGCCAGCCCCAGCATTTT; cdr3_aa: CASSYSEVSQPQHF
clone_size: NA; j_call: TRBJ1-4; d_call: TRBD1; v_call: TRBV19; cdr3_nt: TGTGCCAGTAGTCCCCAGGGGGCGCACGAAAAACTGTTTTTT; cdr3_aa: CASSPQGAHEKLFF
clone_size: NA; j_call: TRBJ2-5; d_call: NA; v_call: TRBV7-2; cdr3_nt: TGTGCCAGCAGCCCCCGGGCTAGCAGTACTCGGGAGACCCAGTACTTC; cdr3_aa: CASSPRASSTRETQYF
clone_size: few; j_call: TRBJ2-7; d_call: TRBD1; v_call: TRBV5-8; cdr3_nt: TGTGCCAGCAGCCGGACAGGGCCCTACGAGCAGTACTTC; cdr3_aa: CASSRTGPYEQYF
clone_size: NA; j_call: TRBJ2-5; d_call: TRBD2; v_call: TRBV5-1; cdr3_nt: TGCGCCAGCAGCTTGACTAGCGGGAAGGAGACCCAGTACTTC; cdr3_aa: CASSLTSGKETQYF
clone_size: NA; j_call: TRBJ1-5; d_call: TRBD1; v_call: TRBV11-2; cdr3_nt: TGTGCCAGCAGCTTAGACAGGGGGAATCAGCCCCAGCATTTT; cdr3_aa: CASSLDRGNQPQHF
clone_size: NA; j_call: TRBJ1-2; d_call: NA; v_call: TRBV28; cdr3_nt: TGTGCCAGCAGTTTAGCGCCTAACTATGGCTACACCTTC; cdr3_aa: CASSLAPNYGYTF
clone_size: NA; j_call: TRBJ2-7; d_call: NA; v_call: TRBV30; cdr3_nt: TGTGCCTGGAGTGCGGCGGAGGTCAGAACCTACGAGCAGTACTTC; cdr3_aa: CAWSAAEVRTYEQYF
clone_size: NA; j_call: TRBJ1-1; d_call: NA; v_call: TRBV5-1; cdr3_nt: TGCGCCAGCAGCTTAACCGGACAGATGCTCGGGATCGCTTTCTTT; cdr3_aa: CASSLTGQMLGIAFF
clone_size: NA; j_call: TRBJ1-4; d_call: TRBD1; v_call: TRBV5-6; cdr3_nt: TGTGCCAGCAGCTTGGGCAGGACAGGTGAAAAACTGTTTTTT; cdr3_aa: CASSLGRTGEKLFF
clone_size: few; j_call: TRBJ2-7; d_call: TRBD1; v_call: TRBV4-1; cdr3_nt: TGCGCCAGCAGCCAAGTCCCGGGACAGGGACAAAAGCAGTACTTC; cdr3_aa: CASSQVPGQGQKQYF
clone_size: NA; j_call: TRBJ2-1; d_call: NA; v_call: TRBV7-3; cdr3_nt: TGTGCCAGCAGCCCCGGCTACAATGAGCAGTTCTTC; cdr3_aa: CASSPGYNEQFF
clone_size: few; j_call: TRBJ1-2; d_call: NA; v_call: TRBV20-1; cdr3_nt: TGCAGTGCTTGGATGGCGGGGGGCTACACCTTC; cdr3_aa: CSAWMAGGYTF
clone_size: NA; j_call: TRBJ2-2; d_call: TRBD1; v_call: TRBV14; cdr3_nt: TGTGCCAGCAGCCTACCCGACAGGGTAGGGGCCGGGGAGCTGTTTTTT; cdr3_aa: CASSLPDRVGAGELFF
clone_size: NA; j_call: TRBJ2-5; d_call: NA; v_call: TRBV18; cdr3_nt: TGTGCCAGCTCACCAGACGGGGCGACAGTACAAGAGACCCAGTACTTC; cdr3_aa: CASSPDGATVQETQYF